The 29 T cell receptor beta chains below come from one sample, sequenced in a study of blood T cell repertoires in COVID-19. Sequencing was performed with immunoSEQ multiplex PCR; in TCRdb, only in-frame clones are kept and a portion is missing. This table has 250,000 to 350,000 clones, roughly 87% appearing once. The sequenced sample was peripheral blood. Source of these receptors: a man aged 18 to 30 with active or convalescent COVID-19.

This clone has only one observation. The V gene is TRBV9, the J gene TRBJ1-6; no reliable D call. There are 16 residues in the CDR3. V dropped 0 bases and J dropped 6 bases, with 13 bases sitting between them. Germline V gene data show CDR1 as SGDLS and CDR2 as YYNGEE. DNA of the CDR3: TGTGCCAGCAGCGTAGTACCAGAAGGGAGTAATTCACCCCTCCACTTT. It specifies CASSVVPEGSNSPLHF.

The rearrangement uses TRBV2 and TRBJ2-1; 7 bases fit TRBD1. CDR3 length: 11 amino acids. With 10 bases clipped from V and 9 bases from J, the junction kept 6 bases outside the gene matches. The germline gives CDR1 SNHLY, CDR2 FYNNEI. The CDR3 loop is CATQGGLEQFF. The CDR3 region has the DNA TGTGCCACCCAAGGGGGCCTTGAGCAGTTCTTC.

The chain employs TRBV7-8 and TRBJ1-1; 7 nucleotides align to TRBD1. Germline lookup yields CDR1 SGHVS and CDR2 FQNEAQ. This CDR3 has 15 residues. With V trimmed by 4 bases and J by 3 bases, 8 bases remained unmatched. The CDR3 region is CASSSGGTRYTEAFF. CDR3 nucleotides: TGTGCCAGCAGCTCAGGGGGGACCCGGTACACTGAAGCTTTCTTT.

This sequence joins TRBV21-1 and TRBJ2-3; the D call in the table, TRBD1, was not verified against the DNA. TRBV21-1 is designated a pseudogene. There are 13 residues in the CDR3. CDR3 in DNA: TGTGCCAGCAGCCCGCGAGGGGGAGATACGCAGTATTTT. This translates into CASSPRGGDTQYF.

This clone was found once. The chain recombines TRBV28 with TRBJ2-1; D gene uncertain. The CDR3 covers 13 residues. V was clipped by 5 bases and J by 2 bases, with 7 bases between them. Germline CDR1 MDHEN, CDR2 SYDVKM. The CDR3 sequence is CASSRGAYNEQFF. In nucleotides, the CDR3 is TGTGCCAGCAGTAGAGGAGCCTACAATGAGCAGTTCTTC.

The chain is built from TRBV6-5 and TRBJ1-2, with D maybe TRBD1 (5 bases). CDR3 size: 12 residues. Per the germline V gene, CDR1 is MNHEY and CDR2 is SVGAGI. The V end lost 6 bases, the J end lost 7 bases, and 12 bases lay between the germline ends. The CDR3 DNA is TGTGCCAGCAGCAGGGATTTCCGTGGCTACACCTTC. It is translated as CASSRDFRGYTF.

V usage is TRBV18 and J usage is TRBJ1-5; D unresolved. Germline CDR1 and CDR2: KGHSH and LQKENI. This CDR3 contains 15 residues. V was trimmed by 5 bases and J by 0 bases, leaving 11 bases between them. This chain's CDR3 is CASSRKLDSNQPQHF. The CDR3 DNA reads TGTGCCAGCTCAAGAAAGTTAGATAGCAATCAGCCCCAGCATTTT.

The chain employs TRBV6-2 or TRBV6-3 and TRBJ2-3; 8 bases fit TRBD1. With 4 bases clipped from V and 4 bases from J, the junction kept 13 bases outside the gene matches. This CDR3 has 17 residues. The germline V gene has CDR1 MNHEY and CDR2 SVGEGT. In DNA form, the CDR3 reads TGTGCCAGCAGTTCCCCCCGGACAGGGTCAATCGCAGATACGCAGTATTTT. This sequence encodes CASSSPRTGSIADTQYF.

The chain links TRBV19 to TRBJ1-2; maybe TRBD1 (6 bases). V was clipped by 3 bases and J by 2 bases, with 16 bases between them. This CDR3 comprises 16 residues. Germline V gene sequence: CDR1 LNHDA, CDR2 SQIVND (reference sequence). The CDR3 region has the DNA TGTGCCAGTAGTATGGATTACAGAGGACAGAACTATGGCTACACCTTC. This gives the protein CASSMDYRGQNYGYTF.

DNA of the CDR3: TGTGCCAGCTCGGGACAGAACTATGGCTACACCTTC. Amino acids: CASSGQNYGYTF. The chain uses TRBV18 and TRBJ1-2; 7 positions agree with TRBD1. CDR3 length: 12 residues. Germline-derived CDR1 and CDR2 are KGHSH and LQKENI. Losses at the gene ends were 6 bases for V and 2 bases for J; bases not matched to a gene: 0.

The chain's CDR3 is CASGTGTGGRNQPQHF. The CDR3 DNA reads as TGTGCTAGTGGGACCGGGACAGGGGGCCGCAATCAGCCCCAGCATTTT. The V gene is TRBV12-5, the J gene TRBJ1-5; 12 bases fit TRBD1. There are 16 residues in the CDR3. Germline-derived CDR1 and CDR2 are LGHNT and FRNRAP. With 6 bases clipped from V and 2 bases from J, the junction kept 5 bases outside the gene matches.

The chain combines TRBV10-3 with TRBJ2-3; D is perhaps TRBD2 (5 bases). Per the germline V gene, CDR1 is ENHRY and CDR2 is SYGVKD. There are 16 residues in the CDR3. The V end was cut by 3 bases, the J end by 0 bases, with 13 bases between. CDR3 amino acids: CAISDPPRESTDTQYF. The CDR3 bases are TGTGCCATCAGTGATCCGCCGAGGGAAAGCACAGATACGCAGTATTTT.

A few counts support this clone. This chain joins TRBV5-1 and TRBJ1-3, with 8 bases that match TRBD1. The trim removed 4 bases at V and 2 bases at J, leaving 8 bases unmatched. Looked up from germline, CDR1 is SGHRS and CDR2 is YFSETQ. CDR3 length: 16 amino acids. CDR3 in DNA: TGCGCCAGCAGCGCCAGGACAGGGAGTACTGGAAACACCATATATTTT. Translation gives CASSARTGSTGNTIYF. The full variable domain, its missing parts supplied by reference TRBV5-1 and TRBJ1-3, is KAGVTQTPRYLIKTRGQQVTLSCSPISGHRSVSWYQQTPGQGLQFLFEYFSETQRNKGNFPGRFSGRQFSNSRSEMNVSTLELGDSALYLCASSARTGSTGNTIYFGEGSWLTVV.

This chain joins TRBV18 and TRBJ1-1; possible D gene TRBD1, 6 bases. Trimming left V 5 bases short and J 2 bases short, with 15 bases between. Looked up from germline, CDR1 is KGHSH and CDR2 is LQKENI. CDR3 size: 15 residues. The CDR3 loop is CASSSSGQLNTEAFF. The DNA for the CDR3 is TGTGCCAGCTCATCCAGCGGACAGCTAAACACTGAAGCTTTCTTT.

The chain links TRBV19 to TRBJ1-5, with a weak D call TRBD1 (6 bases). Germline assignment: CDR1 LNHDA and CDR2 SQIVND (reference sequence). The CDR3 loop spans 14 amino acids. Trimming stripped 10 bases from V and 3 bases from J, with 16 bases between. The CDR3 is CATHEGHTNQPQHF. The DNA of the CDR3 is TGTGCCACTCACGAGGGACACACCAATCAGCCCCAGCATTTT.

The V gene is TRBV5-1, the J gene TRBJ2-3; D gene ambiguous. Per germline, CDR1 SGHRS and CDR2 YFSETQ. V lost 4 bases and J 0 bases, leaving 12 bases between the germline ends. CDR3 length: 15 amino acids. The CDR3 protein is CASSPDSWSTDTQYF. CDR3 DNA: TGCGCCAGCAGCCCAGATTCCTGGAGCACAGATACGCAGTATTTT.

CDR3 residues: CASSMGSGVGETQYF. For the CDR3, the DNA is TGTGCCAGTAGTATGGGTAGCGGGGTAGGGGAGACCCAGTACTTC. The chain employs TRBV19 and TRBJ2-5; 8 bases line up with TRBD2. The length of the CDR3 is 15 residues. Germline CDR1 LNHDA, CDR2 SQIVND (reference sequence). Unmatched junction bases numbered 8, after V lost 3 bases and J lost 5 bases. Drawing the rest from reference TRBV19 and TRBJ2-5, the complete variable domain is DGGITQSPKYLFRKEGQNVTLSCEQNLNHDAMYWYRQDPGQGLRLIYYSQIVNDFQKGDIAEGYSVSREKKESFPLTVTSAQKNPTAFYLCASSMGSGVGETQYFGPGTRLLVL.

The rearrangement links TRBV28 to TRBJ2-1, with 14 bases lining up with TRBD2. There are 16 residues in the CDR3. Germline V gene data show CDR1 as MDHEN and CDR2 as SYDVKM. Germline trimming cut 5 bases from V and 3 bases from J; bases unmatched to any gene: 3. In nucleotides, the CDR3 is TGTGCCAGCAGTGCGGGACTAGCGGGAGACTACAATGAGCAGTTCTTC. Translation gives CASSAGLAGDYNEQFF.

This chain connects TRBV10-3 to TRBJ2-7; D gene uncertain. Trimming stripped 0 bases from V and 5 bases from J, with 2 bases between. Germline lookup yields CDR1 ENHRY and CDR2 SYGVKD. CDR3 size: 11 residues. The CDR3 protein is CAISESNEQYF. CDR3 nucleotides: TGTGCCATCAGTGAGTCTAACGAGCAGTACTTC.

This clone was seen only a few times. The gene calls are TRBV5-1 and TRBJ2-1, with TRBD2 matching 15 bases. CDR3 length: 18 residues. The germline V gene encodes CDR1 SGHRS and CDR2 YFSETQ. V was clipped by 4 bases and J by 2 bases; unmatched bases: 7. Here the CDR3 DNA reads TGCGCCAGCAGCCCAGGACTAGCGGGAGGGCCGCCCTACAATGAGCAGTTCTTC. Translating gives CASSPGLAGGPPYNEQFF.

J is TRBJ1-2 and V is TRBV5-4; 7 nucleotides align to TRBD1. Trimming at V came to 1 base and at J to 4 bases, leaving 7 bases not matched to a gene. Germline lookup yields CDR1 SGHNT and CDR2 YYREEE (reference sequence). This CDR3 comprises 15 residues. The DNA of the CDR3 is TGTGCCAGCAGCTTGTGGGACAGAGATCTCTATGGCTACACCTTC. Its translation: CASSLWDRDLYGYTF.

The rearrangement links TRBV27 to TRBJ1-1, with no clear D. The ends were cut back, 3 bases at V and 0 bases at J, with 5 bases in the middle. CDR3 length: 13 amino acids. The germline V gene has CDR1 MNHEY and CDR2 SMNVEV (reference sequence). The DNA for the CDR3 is TGTGCCAGCAGTTTTTCAGTGAACACTGAAGCTTTCTTT. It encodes CASSFSVNTEAFF.

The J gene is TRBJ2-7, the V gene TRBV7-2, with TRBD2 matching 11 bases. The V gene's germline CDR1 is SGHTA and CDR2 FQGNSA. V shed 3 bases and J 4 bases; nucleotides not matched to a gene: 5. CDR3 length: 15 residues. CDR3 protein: CASSFRLAGHYEQYF. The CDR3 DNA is TGTGCCAGCAGCTTCAGACTAGCGGGACATTACGAGCAGTACTTC.

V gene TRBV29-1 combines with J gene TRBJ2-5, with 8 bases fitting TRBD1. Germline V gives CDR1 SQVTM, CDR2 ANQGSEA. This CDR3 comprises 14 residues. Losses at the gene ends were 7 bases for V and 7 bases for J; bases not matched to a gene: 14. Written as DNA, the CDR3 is TGCAGCGCCGGGACAGGTGGGTCTCGAGGGACCCAGTACTTC. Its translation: CSAGTGGSRGTQYF.

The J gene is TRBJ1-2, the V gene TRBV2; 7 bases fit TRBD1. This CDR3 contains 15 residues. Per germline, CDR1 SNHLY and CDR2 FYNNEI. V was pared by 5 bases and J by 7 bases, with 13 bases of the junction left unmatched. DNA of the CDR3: TGTGCCAGCAGTAAACTGGGACACAGGGGTGTTGGCTACACCTTC. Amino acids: CASSKLGHRGVGYTF.

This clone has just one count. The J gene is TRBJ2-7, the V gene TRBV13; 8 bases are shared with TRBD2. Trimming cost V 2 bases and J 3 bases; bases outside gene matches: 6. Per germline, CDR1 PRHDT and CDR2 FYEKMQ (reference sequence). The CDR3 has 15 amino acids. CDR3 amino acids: CASSLRSGLVYEQYF. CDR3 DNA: TGTGCCAGCAGCTTACGGTCGGGACTAGTCTACGAGCAGTACTTC.

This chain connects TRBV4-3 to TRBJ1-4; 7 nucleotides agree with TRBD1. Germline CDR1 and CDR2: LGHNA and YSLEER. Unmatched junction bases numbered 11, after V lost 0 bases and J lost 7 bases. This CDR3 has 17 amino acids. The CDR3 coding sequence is TGCGCCAGCAGCCAAGATCCGAACGACAGGGTGGGTGAAAAACTGTTTTTT. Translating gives CASSQDPNDRVGEKLFF.

CDR3 in DNA: TGTGCCAGCGCAGGGATTTATTCACCCCTCCACTTT. It is translated as CASAGIYSPLHF. This rearrangement joins TRBV9 to TRBJ1-6; D might be TRBD1 (5 bases). Germline V gives CDR1 SGDLS, CDR2 YYNGEE. The V end lost 7 bases, the J end lost 8 bases, and 10 bases lay between the germline ends. The CDR3 is 12 residues long.

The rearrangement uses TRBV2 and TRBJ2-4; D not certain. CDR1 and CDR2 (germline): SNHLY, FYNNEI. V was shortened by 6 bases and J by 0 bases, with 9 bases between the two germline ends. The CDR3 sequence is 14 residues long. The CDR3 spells CASSVGVAKNIQYF. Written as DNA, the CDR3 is TGTGCCAGCAGCGTCGGAGTAGCCAAAAACATTCAGTACTTC.